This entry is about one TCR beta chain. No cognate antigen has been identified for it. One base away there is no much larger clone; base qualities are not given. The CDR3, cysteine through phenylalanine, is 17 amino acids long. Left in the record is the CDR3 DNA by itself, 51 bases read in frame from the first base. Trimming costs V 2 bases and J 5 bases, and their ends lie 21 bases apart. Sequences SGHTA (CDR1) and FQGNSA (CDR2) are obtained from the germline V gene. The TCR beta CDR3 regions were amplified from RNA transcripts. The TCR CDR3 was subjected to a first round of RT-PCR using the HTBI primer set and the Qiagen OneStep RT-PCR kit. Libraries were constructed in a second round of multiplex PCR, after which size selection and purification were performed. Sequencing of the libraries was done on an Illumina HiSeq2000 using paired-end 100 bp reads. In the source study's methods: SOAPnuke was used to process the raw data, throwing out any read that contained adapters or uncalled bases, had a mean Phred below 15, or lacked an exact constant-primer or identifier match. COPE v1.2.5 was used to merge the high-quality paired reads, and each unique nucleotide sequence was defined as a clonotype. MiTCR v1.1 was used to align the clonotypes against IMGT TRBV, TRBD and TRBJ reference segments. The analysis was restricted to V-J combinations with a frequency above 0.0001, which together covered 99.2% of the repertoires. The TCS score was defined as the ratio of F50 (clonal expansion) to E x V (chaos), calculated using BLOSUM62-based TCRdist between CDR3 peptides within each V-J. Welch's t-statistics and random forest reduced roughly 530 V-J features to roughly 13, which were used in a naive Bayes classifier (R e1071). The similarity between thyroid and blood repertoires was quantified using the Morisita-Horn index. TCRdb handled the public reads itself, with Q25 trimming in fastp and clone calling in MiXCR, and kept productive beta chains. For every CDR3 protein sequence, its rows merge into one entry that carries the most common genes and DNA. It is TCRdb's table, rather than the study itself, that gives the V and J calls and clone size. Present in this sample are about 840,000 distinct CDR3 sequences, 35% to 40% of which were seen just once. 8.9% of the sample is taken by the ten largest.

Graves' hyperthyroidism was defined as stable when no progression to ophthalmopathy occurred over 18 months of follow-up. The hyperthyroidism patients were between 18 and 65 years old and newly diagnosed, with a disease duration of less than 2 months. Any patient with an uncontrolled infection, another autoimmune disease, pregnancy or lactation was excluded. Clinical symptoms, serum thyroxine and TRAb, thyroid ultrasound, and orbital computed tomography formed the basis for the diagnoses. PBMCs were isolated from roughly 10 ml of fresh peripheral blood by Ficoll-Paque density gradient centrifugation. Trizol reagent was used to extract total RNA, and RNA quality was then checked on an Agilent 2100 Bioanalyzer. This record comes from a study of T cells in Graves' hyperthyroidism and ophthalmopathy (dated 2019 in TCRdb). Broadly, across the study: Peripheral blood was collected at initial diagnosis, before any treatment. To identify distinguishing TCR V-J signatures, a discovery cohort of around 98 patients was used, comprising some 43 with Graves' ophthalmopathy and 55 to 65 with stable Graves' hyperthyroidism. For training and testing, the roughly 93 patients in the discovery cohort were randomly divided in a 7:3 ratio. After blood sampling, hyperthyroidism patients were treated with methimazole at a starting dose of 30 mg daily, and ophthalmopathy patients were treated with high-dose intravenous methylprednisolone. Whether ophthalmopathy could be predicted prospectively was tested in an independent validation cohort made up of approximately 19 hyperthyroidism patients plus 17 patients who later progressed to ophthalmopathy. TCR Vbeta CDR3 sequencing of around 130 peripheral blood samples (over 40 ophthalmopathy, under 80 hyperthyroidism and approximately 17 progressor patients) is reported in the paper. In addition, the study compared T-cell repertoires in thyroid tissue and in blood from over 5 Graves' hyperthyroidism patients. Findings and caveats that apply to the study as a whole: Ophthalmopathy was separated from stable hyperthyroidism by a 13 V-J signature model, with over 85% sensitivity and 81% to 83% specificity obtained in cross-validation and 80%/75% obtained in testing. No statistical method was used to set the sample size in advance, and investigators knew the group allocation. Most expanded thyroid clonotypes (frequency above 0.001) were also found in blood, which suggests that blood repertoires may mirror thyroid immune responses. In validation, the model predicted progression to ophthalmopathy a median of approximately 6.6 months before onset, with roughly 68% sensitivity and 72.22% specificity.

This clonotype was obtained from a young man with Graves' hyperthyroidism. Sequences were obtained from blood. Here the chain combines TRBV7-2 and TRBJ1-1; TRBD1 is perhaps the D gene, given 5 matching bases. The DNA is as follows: TGTGCCAGCAGCTTAACTGGGACTAGCGGGAGGTGGACTGAAGCTTTCTTT. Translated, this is CASSLTGTSGRWTEAFF.